This T cell receptor (beta chain) was found in a study of blood T cell repertoires in COVID-19. Study at large: Italy, Spain and the United States were the sources of the convalescent and acute COVID-19 samples. PBMCs, B-cell-depleted T cells, or T cells were the source of the cDNA or gDNA that made up the material.

The V and J ends lost 8 bases and 1 base, in that order; junction bases with no gene match: 4. The CDR3 has 15 amino acids. Germline CDR1 reads MNHEY; CDR2 reads SVGAGI. Source study methods: The assay estimated nucleated cells by amplifying reference gene primers. Libraries were prepared by immunoSEQ multiplex PCR; TCRdb keeps only in-frame clonotypes and omits some of them. V and J calls and clone size are those listed in that table; D and trimming were worked out from the DNA. The sample holds 200,000 or so clones; approximately 87% are singletons and the top ten take roughly 2.2%. The sequenced material came from peripheral blood. The clonotype originates from a woman in her fifties or sixties with acute or convalescent COVID-19. This sequence joins TRBV6-5 and TRBJ2-6, with 8 bases aligning to TRBD1. The CDR3 is CASGQGYSGANVLTF. The DNA of the CDR3 is TGTGCCAGCGGACAGGGCTATTCTGGGGCCAACGTCCTGACTTTC.